This T cell receptor beta chain comes out of a study of Graves' ophthalmopathy and Graves' hyperthyroidism. TCR beta CDR3 amplification used RNA transcripts. The library came from an HTBI-primed first-round RT-PCR and a second-round multiplex PCR. TCRdb re-called the multiplex PCR reads through MiXCR, storing one row per CDR3 protein. Of roughly 600,000 distinct CDR3 sequences listed, less than 45% are singletons. Diagnosis used clinical symptoms, serum thyroxine, TRAb, thyroid ultrasound and orbital computed tomography. The V gene lost 6 bases and the J gene lost 4 bases, with 12 bases spanning the gap. The germline CDR1 and CDR2 sequences are LNHDA and SQIVND (reference sequence). This CDR3 contains 13 residues.

The origin of this receptor is an adult man with Graves' hyperthyroidism. Sequenced material: peripheral blood or thyroid tissue (not recorded which). The chain employs TRBV19 and TRBJ1-2; D uncertain. CDR3 in DNA: TGTGCCAGTAGCGTGCTAGGATCCTATGGCTACACCTTC. Protein sequence: CASSVLGSYGYTF. Together with reference TRBV19 and TRBJ1-2, the CDR3 gives the full variable domain: DGGITQSPKYLFRKEGQNVTLSCEQNLNHDAMYWYRQDPGQGLRLIYYSQIVNDFQKGDIAEGYSVSREKKESFPLTVTSAQKNPTAFYLCASSVLGSYGYTFGSGTRLTVV.